These T cell receptor beta chains were read from a single sample in a study of blood T cell repertoires in COVID-19. Assay used: immunoSEQ multiplex PCR; TCRdb lists only in-frame clones, some missing. Of some 130,000 clones in the sample, about nine tenths were seen once. Material: peripheral blood. These receptors were obtained from a man over 45 with active COVID-19. CDR3s include the opening cysteine and the closing phenylalanine or tryptophan. Fields, in order: J gene, clone size, V gene, D gene, CDR3 DNA, CDR3 protein. A D gene is named only where the DNA matches it firmly. Clone sizes are given selectively: once, few, many, or a class where the clone is expanded.

TRBJ2-2,NA,TRBV12-5,TRBD1,TGTGCTAGTGGCCCCCCCGGGACAGGGACCGGGGAGCTGTTTTTT,CASGPPGTGTGELFF
TRBJ2-1,NA,TRBV5-6,TRBD1,TGTGCCAGCAGTTTATTAGACAGGGGCATCTACAATGAGCAGTTCTTC,CASSLLDRGIYNEQFF
TRBJ2-4,NA,TRBV2,TRBD1,TGTGCCAGCACCCGGGACAGCTCGACCAAAAACATTCAGTACTTC,CASTRDSSTKNIQYF
TRBJ2-1,NA,TRBV27,NA,TGTGCCAGCACCTCCCGCGGCACGCCGAACAATGAGCAGTTCTTC,CASTSRGTPNNEQFF
TRBJ1-1,NA,TRBV6-6,NA,TGTGCCAGCAGTTACGTTAGCAGTCCGAACACTGAAGCTTTCTTT,CASSYVSSPNTEAFF
TRBJ1-1,NA,TRBV7-9,NA,TGTGCCAGCAGCTCTCCGGGACAAAGAACTGAAGCTTTCTTT,CASSSPGQRTEAFF
TRBJ2-3,NA,TRBV3-1/TRBV3-2,TRBD2,TGTGCCAGCAGCGAAGGGACTAGTTGGGCAGATACGCAGTATTTT,CASSEGTSWADTQYF
TRBJ2-5,NA,TRBV18,NA,TGTGCCAGCTCACCCAGGACAGGAGGGGAGACCCAGTACTTC,CASSPRTGGETQYF
TRBJ1-2,NA,TRBV27,TRBD1,TGTGCCAGCAGTGCGGGACAGGGGAACTATGGCTACACCTTC,CASSAGQGNYGYTF
TRBJ1-2,NA,TRBV5-5,TRBD1,TGTGCCAGCAGCATCGGACAGGGCAGCTATGGCTACACCTTC,CASSIGQGSYGYTF
TRBJ2-7,NA,TRBV19,NA,TGTGCCAGTAGTACTAGTAGGGGCTCCTACGAGCAGTACTTC,CASSTSRGSYEQYF
TRBJ2-1,few,TRBV15,TRBD2,TGTGCCACCAGCAGAGCCCTAGCGGGGGGTGAGCAGTTCTTC,CATSRALAGGEQFF
TRBJ1-4,once,TRBV2,NA,TGTGCCAGCAGTCAACAGGGCGTTCTCAATGAAAAACTGTTTTTT,CASSQQGVLNEKLFF
TRBJ2-3,NA,TRBV7-9,TRBD2,TGTGCCAGCAGCTGGGGACTAGCGGGGGAGGCAGATACGCAGTATTTT,CASSWGLAGEADTQYF
TRBJ2-1,NA,TRBV7-9,NA,TGTGCCAGCAGCTTAAGGGGTACAGGGTTAAATGAGCAGTTCTTC,CASSLRGTGLNEQFF
TRBJ1-5,NA,TRBV30,TRBD1,TGTGCCTGGAGGGACAGGTATAGCAATCAGCCCCAGCATTTT,CAWRDRYSNQPQHF
TRBJ2-2,NA,TRBV5-6,NA,TGTGCCAGCAGCTTGGCCAGGGGCACCGGGGAGCTGTTTTTT,CASSLARGTGELFF
TRBJ2-3,NA,TRBV6-2/TRBV6-3,TRBD2,TGTGCCAGCAGTAGAAGTTTCAGGCGGGGGGGCAAACGGGAGTATTTT,CASSRSFRRGGKREYF
TRBJ2-7,NA,TRBV5-1,TRBD2,TGCGCCAGCAGCTTGGGGGGACTAGCGGGGTTCGAGCAGTACTTC,CASSLGGLAGFEQYF
TRBJ2-7,NA,TRBV12-3/TRBV12-4,TRBD2,TGTGCCAGCAGTTTATGGGGGAGGGACGAGCAGTACTTC,CASSLWGRDEQYF
TRBJ1-2,NA,TRBV5-1,TRBD1,TGCGCCAGCAGCGAGAGGACAGGGGAAAAGGTCTATGGCTACACCTTC,CASSERTGEKVYGYTF
TRBJ2-7,NA,TRBV5-1,TRBD1,TGCGCCAGCAGCATGGGACAGGGTTCCTCCTACGAGCAGTACTTC,CASSMGQGSSYEQYF